A single sample gave rise to the 21 T cell receptor beta chains below, sequenced in a study of Ad26.COV2.S vaccination and SARS-CoV-2 variants. Treatment described: approximately 18 received Ad26.COV2.S at low or high dose, single or two shots; 5 received placebo; per-sample allocation not given. Material that was analyzed had been drawn on day 63 after the first vaccine or placebo injection. Clones were sequenced by immunoSEQ multiplex PCR, and TCRdb holds only the in-frame ones, with some missing. In the table there are about 380,000 clones, roughly 85% of which are singletons. This sample comprised peripheral blood, obtained in a trial of Ad26.COV2.S vaccine versus placebo. Source of these receptors: a person aged 18 to 59 who received the Ad26.COV2.S COVID-19 vaccine or a placebo.

The chain joins TRBV9 to TRBJ2-1, with D possibly matching TRBD2 (7 bases). The V end was cut by 2 bases, the J end by 9 bases, with 18 bases between. Germline CDR1 is SGDLS and CDR2 is YYNGEE. The CDR3 has 15 residues. CDR3 protein: CASSVGGSAGSEQFF. CDR3 nucleotides: TGTGCCAGCAGCGTCGGGGGCTCAGCGGGGAGTGAGCAGTTCTTC.

The chain joins TRBV4-3 to TRBJ2-1, with D hard to call. The CDR3 runs 16 residues. Trimming stripped 0 bases from V and 1 base from J, with 10 bases between. The germline gives CDR1 LGHNA, CDR2 YSLEER. The CDR3 DNA reads TGCGCCAGCAGCCAAGATCTCGACATATCCTACAATGAGCAGTTCTTC. Translated: CASSQDLDISYNEQFF.

This chain joins TRBV20-1 and TRBJ1-1; D gene ambiguous. The CDR3 consists of 16 residues. With 3 bases removed from V and 3 bases from J, the gap between germline ends came to 20 bases. Germline loops: CDR1 DFQATT, CDR2 SNEGSKA (reference sequence). CDR3 sequence: CSASEDLRSRHTEAFF. The CDR3 DNA follows: TGCAGTGCTAGTGAGGATTTGAGGTCCAGACACACTGAAGCTTTCTTT.

The V call is TRBV27, the J call TRBJ2-7, with D tentatively TRBD1 (6 bases). The length of the CDR3 is 14 residues. Germline V gene sequence: CDR1 MNHEY, CDR2 SMNVEV (reference sequence). Trimming left V 2 bases short and J 3 bases short, with 11 bases between. CDR3 residues: CASSLDRTDYEQYF. In DNA, the CDR3 is TGTGCCAGCAGTTTAGACCGGACAGACTACGAGCAGTACTTC.

This chain connects TRBV6-2 or TRBV6-3 to TRBJ2-2, with TRBD2 identical over 10 bases. V was pared by 8 bases and J by 4 bases, with 25 bases of the junction left unmatched. CDR3 length: 21 amino acids. Germline V gene lookup returns CDR1 MNHEY and CDR2 SVGEGT. CDR3 coding DNA: TGTGCCAGCGGCCAAGCAGGTCCCAAACCCTCACGGACTAGCGGCACCGGGGAGCTGTTTTTT. Amino acids: CASGQAGPKPSRTSGTGELFF.

The rearrangement joins TRBV4-1 to TRBJ2-7; 8 nucleotides line up with TRBD2. This CDR3 is 16 amino acids long. V lost 2 bases to trimming and J lost 7 bases; unmatched junction nucleotides: 13. Germline V gives CDR1 MGHRA, CDR2 YSYEKL. CDR3: CASSQRSGGAGREQYF. CDR3 in DNA: TGCGCCAGCAGCCAACGGTCCGGGGGGGCTGGGCGAGAGCAGTACTTC.

The CDR3 protein is CASSLTGGHNTEAFF. CDR3 DNA sequence: TGTGCCAGCAGCTTGACAGGGGGCCATAACACTGAAGCTTTCTTT. The chain joins TRBV5-4 to TRBJ1-1; 9 bases agree with TRBD1. The CDR3 covers 15 residues. CDR1 is SGHNT, CDR2 YYREEE, per germline (reference sequence). V shed 1 base and J 2 bases; nucleotides not matched to a gene: 3.

The genes are TRBV19 and TRBJ1-1, with 7 nucleotides matching TRBD1. The ends lost 6 bases at V and 7 bases at J; junction bases unmatched: 8. The length of the CDR3 is 13 residues. Germline assignment: CDR1 LNHDA and CDR2 SQIVND (reference sequence). This CDR3 is CASRIKGAGEAFF. The CDR3 nucleotides are TGTGCCAGTAGAATAAAGGGGGCCGGTGAAGCTTTCTTT.

The chain carries TRBV7-9 and TRBJ2-3; D uncertain. With 5 bases removed from V and 1 base from J, the gap between germline ends came to 1 base. The CDR3 consists of 11 residues. CDR1 and CDR2 (germline): SEHNR, FQNEAQ (reference sequence). CDR3 sequence reads: CASSRTDTQYF. The DNA of the CDR3 is TGTGCCAGCAGCCGCACAGATACGCAGTATTTT. The whole variable domain, filled in from reference TRBV7-9 and TRBJ2-3, reads DTGVSQNPRHKITKRGQNVTFRCDPISEHNRLYWYRQTLGQGPEFLTYFQNEAQLEKSRLLSDRFSAERPKGSFSTLEIQRTEQGDSAMYLCASSRTDTQYFGPGTRLTVL.

CDR3 residues: CASSVGPSGSYEQYF. CDR3 nucleotides: TGTGCCAGCAGCGTAGGGCCTAGCGGCTCCTACGAGCAGTACTTC. The chain joins TRBV9 to TRBJ2-7; 7 positions agree with TRBD2. CDR3 size: 15 residues. V lost 0 bases to trimming and J lost 0 bases; unmatched junction nucleotides: 3. CDR1 and CDR2 from the germline V gene are SGDLS and YYNGEE.

The rearrangement uses TRBV6-1 and TRBJ2-7; D is undetermined. The CDR3 has 15 residues. Per the germline V gene, CDR1 is MNHNS and CDR2 is SASEGT. V gave up 0 bases and J gave up 2 bases, with 11 bases separating them. CDR3: CASSEAVAQTYEQYF. The DNA for the CDR3 is TGTGCCAGCAGTGAAGCAGTGGCCCAAACCTACGAGCAGTACTTC.

The chain carries TRBV7-9 and TRBJ2-1; D possibly uses TRBD1 or TRBD2 (6 bases each). CDR3 length: 20 amino acids. Trimming left V 5 bases short and J 5 bases short, with 31 bases between. CDR1 and CDR2 from the germline V gene are SEHNR and FQNEAQ (reference sequence). The CDR3 DNA reads as TGTGCCAGCAGCAGCACTATACAGGGTCGATCCATCGGGGGCCACAATGAGCAGTTCTTC. It specifies CASSSTIQGRSIGGHNEQFF.

This clone was recorded only once. The rearrangement links TRBV4-1 to TRBJ1-1; no firm D call. V lost 5 bases and J lost 4, with 14 bases in between. CDR3 length equals 14 residues. In germline, CDR1 is MGHRA, CDR2 YSYEKL. Here the CDR3 reads CASSDGRTSTEAFF. The CDR3 DNA reads TGCGCCAGCAGCGACGGCAGGACTTCCACTGAAGCTTTCTTT.

The V and J genes are TRBV11-2 and TRBJ2-7; 8 bases are a match to TRBD2. This CDR3 has 15 residues. Per the germline V gene, CDR1 is SGHAT and CDR2 is FQNNGV. Trimming cost V 6 bases and J 0 bases; bases outside gene matches: 7. This CDR3 is CASSQPGGGSYEQYF. The CDR3 coding sequence is TGTGCCAGCAGTCAACCCGGGGGGGGCTCCTACGAGCAGTACTTC. Together with reference TRBV11-2 and TRBJ2-7, the CDR3 gives the full variable domain: EAGVAQSPRYKIIEKRQSVAFWCNPISGHATLYWYQQILGQGPKLLIQFQNNGVVDDSQLPKDRFSAERLKGVDSTLKIQPAKLEDSAVYLCASSQPGGGSYEQYFGPGTRLTVT.

The chain combines TRBV19 with TRBJ1-5; D is perhaps TRBD1 (5 bases). CDR1 and CDR2 (germline): LNHDA, SQIVND (reference sequence). Trimming took 1 base from V and 5 from J, leaving 9 bases between them. The CDR3 spans 14 residues. As DNA, the CDR3 is TGTGCCAGTAGTATAGTCGGGGCTTATCAGCCCCAGCATTTT. This translates into CASSIVGAYQPQHF.

The CDR3 protein is CASSQAGGGGSGEQFF. DNA for the CDR3: TGCGCCAGCAGCCAGGCCGGGGGCGGGGGGTCCGGTGAGCAGTTCTTC. J is TRBJ2-1 and V is TRBV4-1, with 8 bases lining up with TRBD2. The junction had 13 bases not matched to a gene; V was cut back by 3 bases and J by 9 bases. Germline CDR1 and CDR2: MGHRA and YSYEKL. CDR3 size: 16 residues.

The chain uses TRBV2 and TRBJ1-6; D not resolved. This CDR3 spans 16 amino acids. Per germline, CDR1 SNHLY and CDR2 FYNNEI. V lost 8 bases and J 7 bases, leaving 21 bases between the germline ends. CDR3 protein: CASAELKRELNSPLHF. For the CDR3, the DNA is TGTGCCAGCGCCGAACTCAAAAGGGAGTTGAATTCACCCCTCCACTTT.

The V and J genes are TRBV9 and TRBJ2-1, with a weak D call TRBD1 (6 bases). The germline V gene encodes CDR1 SGDLS and CDR2 YYNGEE. V gave up 0 bases and J gave up 0 bases, with 10 bases separating them. This CDR3 contains 16 residues. The CDR3 DNA is TGTGCCAGCAGCGTAGTTTGGGGGCCCTCCTACAATGAGCAGTTCTTC. Residues: CASSVVWGPSYNEQFF.

The CDR3 DNA follows: TGTGCCAGCAGGAAGGACAGGGCCAGAGGAGATACGCAGTATTTT. Encoded protein: CASRKDRARGDTQYF. V and J are TRBV2 and TRBJ2-3; 8 nucleotides align to TRBD1. The CDR3 is made up of 15 amino acids. CDR1 is SNHLY and CDR2 is FYNNEI in the germline V gene. J lost 5 bases, V lost 6 bases, and 10 bases had no gene match.

The V and J genes are TRBV13 and TRBJ1-6, with 8 bases identical to TRBD1. CDR1 is PRHDT, CDR2 FYEKMQ, per germline (reference sequence). Trimming cost V 7 bases and J 7 bases; bases outside gene matches: 3. This CDR3 region has 13 residues. The DNA for the CDR3 is TGTGCCAGCACACAGGGGGGGAATTCACCCCTCCACTTT. Its translation is CASTQGGNSPLHF.

As regards this clone: The same CDR3 is also encoded by other DNA sequences in this sample. The genes are TRBV4-1 and TRBJ1-4, with D possibly TRBD1 on 5 matching bases. The CDR3 totals 12 residues. V gave up 1 base and J gave up 10 bases, with 7 bases separating them. Germline V lookup: CDR1 MGHRA, CDR2 YSYEKL. The CDR3 region is CASSQVGGKLFF. The CDR3 region has the DNA TGCGCCAGCAGCCAAGTGGGGGGAAAACTGTTTTTT.